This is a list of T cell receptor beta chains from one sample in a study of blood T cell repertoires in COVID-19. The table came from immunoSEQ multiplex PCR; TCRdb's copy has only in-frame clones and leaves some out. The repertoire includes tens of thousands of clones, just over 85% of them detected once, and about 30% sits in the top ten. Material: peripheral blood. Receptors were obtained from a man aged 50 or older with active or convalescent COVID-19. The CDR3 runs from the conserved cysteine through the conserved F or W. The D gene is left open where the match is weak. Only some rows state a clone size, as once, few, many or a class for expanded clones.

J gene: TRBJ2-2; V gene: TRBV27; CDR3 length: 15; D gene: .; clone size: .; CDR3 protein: CASRPGRGSTGELFF; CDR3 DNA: TGTGCCAGCAGACCTGGCAGGGGAAGCACCGGGGAGCTGTTTTTT
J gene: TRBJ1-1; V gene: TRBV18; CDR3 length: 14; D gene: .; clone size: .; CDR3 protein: CASSPRQGKTEAFF; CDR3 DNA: TGTGCCAGCTCACCTCGCCAGGGGAAGACTGAAGCTTTCTTT
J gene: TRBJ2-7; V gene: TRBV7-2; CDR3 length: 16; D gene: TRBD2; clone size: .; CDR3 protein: CASSLGLAGSSYEQYF; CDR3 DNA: TGTGCCAGCAGCTTAGGGCTAGCGGGGAGCTCCTACGAGCAGTACTTC
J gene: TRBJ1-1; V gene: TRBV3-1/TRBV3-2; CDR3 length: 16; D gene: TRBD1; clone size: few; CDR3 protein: CASSQDRDRGNTEAFF; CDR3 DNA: TGTGCCAGCAGCCAAGATCGGGACAGGGGAAACACTGAAGCTTTCTTT
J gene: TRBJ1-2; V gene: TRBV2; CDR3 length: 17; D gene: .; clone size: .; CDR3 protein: CASSDSGWGAINYGYTF; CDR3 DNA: TGTGCCAGCAGTGATAGCGGGTGGGGGGCCATTAACTATGGCTACACCTTC
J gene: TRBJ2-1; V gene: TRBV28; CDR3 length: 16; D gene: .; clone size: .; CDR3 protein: CASSLATTTINNEQFF; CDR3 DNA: TGTGCCAGCAGTTTAGCGACAACCACCATAAACAATGAGCAGTTCTTC
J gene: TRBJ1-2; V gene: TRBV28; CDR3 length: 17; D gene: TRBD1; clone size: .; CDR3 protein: CASSPGTGGAGNYGYTF; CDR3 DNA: TGTGCCAGCAGTCCCGGGACAGGGGGCGCAGGTAACTATGGCTACACCTTC
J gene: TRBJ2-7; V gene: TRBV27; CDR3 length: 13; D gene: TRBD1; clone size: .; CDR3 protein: CASSQDRGREQYF; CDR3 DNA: TGTGCCAGCAGTCAAGACAGGGGGCGCGAGCAGTACTTC
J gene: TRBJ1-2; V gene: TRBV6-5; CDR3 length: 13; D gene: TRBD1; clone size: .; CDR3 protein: CASRRGQDYGYTF; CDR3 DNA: TGTGCCAGCAGACGAGGACAGGACTATGGCTACACCTTC
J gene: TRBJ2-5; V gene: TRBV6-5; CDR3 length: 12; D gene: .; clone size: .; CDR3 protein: CASNFRAETQYF; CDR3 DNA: TGTGCCAGCAATTTTCGAGCAGAGACCCAGTACTTC
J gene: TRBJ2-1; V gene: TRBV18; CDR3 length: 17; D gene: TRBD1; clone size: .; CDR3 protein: CASSPRLRTGGEYEQFF; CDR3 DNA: TGTGCCAGCTCACCACGCCTGAGGACAGGGGGAGAATATGAGCAGTTCTTC
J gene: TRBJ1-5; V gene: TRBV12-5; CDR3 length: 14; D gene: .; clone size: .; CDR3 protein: CASGQTGVGQPQHF; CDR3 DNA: TGTGCTAGTGGACAGACAGGTGTAGGACAGCCCCAGCATTTT
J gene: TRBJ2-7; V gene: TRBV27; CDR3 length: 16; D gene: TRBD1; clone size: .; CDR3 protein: CASSSTSTGPSLGQYF; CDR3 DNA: TGTGCCAGCAGTTCTACCTCGACAGGGCCTTCATTGGGGCAGTACTTC
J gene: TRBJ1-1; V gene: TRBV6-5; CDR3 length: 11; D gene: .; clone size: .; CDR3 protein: CASNTNTEAFF; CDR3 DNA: TGTGCCAGCAACACGAACACTGAAGCTTTCTTT
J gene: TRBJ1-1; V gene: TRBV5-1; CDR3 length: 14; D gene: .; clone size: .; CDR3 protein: CASSLERLNTEAFF; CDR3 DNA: TGCGCCAGCAGCTTGGAGCGGTTGAACACTGAAGCTTTCTTT
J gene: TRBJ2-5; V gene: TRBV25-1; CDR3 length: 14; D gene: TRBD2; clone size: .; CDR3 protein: CASSGAAGVETQYF; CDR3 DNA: TGTGCCAGCAGTGGGGCGGCGGGAGTAGAGACCCAGTACTTC
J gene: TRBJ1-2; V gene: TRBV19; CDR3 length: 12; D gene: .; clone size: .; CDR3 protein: CASSRNRNGYTF; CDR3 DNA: TGTGCCAGTAGTAGAAACAGGAATGGCTACACCTTC
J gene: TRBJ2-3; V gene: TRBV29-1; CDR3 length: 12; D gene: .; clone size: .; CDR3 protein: CSVEVRGDTQYF; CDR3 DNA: TGCAGCGTTGAAGTCAGGGGAGATACGCAGTATTTT
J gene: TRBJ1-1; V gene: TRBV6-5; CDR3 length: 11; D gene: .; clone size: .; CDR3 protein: CASSRDTEAFF; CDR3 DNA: TGTGCCAGCAGTCGAGATACTGAAGCTTTCTTT
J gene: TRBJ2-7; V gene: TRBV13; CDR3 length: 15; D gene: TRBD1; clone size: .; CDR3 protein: CASSLRLGGRYEQYF; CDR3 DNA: TGTGCCAGCAGCCTCCGGTTAGGGGGCCGCTACGAGCAGTACTTC
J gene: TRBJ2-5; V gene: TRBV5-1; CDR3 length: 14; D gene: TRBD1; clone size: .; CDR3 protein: CASSPGQPQETQYF; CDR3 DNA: TGCGCCAGCAGCCCGGGACAGCCCCAAGAGACCCAGTACTTC
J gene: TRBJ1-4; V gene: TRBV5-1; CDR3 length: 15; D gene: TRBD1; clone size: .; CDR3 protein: CASSTSGTGDFDLFF; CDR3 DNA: TGCGCCAGCAGCACCTCCGGGACAGGGGATTTCGACCTGTTTTTT
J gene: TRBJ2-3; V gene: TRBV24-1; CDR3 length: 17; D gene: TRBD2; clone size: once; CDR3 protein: CATSDLGLAGDRDTQYF; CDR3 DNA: TGTGCCACCAGTGATTTGGGCCTAGCGGGGGATAGGGATACGCAGTATTTT
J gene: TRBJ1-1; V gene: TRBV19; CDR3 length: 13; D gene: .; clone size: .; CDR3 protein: CASSPRGWNEAFF; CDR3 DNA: TGTGCCAGTAGTCCTCGGGGTTGGAATGAAGCTTTCTTT
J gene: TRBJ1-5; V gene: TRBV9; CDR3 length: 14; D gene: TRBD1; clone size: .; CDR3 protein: CARRGRRGNQPQHF; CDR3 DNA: TGTGCCAGGAGGGGGCGCCGCGGCAATCAGCCCCAGCATTTT
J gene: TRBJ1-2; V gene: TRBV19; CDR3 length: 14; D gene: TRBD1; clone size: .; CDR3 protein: CASSIRQGTYGYTF; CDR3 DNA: TGTGCCAGTAGTATTAGACAGGGCACCTATGGCTACACCTTC
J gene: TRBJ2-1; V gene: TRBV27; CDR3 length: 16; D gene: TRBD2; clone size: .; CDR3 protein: CASSLRSGSRYNEQFF; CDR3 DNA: TGTGCCAGCAGCCTCCGCAGCGGGAGTAGATACAATGAGCAGTTCTTC
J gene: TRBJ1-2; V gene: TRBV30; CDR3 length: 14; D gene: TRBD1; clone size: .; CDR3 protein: CAWSRTGTVYGYTF; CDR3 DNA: TGTGCCTGGAGTCGTACCGGGACAGTCTATGGCTACACCTTC
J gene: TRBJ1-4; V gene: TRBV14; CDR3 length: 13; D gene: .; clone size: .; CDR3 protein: CASSQVGGEKLFF; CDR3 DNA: TGTGCCAGCAGCCAAGTGGGGGGTGAAAAACTGTTTTTT
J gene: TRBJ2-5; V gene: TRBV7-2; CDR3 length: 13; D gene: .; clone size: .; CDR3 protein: CASSSARGETQYF; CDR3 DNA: TGTGCCAGCAGCTCCGCTAGGGGAGAGACCCAGTACTTC
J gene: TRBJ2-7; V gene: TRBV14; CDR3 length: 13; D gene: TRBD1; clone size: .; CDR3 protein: CASRRQGDYEQYF; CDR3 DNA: TGTGCCAGCAGGCGACAGGGGGACTACGAGCAGTACTTC
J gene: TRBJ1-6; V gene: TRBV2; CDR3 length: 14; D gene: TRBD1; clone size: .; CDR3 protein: CASSEGQYNSPLHF; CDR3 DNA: TGTGCCAGCAGTGAGGGACAGTATAATTCACCCCTCCACTTT
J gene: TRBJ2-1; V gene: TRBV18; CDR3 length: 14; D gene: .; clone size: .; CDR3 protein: CASSLMTSHNEQFF; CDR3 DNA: TGTGCCAGCTCACTTATGACTAGTCATAATGAGCAGTTCTTC
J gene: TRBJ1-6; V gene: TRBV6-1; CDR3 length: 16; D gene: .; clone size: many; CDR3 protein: CASSGARGLYNSPLHF; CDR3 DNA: TGTGCCAGCAGTGGAGCGCGGGGCCTCTATAATTCACCCCTCCACTTT
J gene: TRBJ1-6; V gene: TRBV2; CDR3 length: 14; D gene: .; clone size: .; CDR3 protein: CASKGQGLHSPLHF; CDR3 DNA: TGTGCCAGCAAGGGCCAGGGCCTTCATTCACCCCTCCACTTT
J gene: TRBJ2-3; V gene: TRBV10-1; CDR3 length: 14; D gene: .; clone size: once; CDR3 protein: CASGRGGAGDTQYF; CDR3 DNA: TGCGCCAGCGGCCGGGGAGGTGCCGGCGATACGCAGTATTTT
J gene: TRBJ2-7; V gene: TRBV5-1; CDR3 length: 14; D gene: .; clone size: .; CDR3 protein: CASSSGGQTYEQYF; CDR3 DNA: TGCGCCAGCAGCTCCGGGGGGCAGACCTACGAGCAGTACTTC
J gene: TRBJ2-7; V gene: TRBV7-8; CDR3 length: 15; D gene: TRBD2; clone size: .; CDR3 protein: CASSLGGRVAYEQYF; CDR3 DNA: TGTGCCAGCAGCTTAGGGGGGAGGGTGGCCTACGAGCAGTACTTC
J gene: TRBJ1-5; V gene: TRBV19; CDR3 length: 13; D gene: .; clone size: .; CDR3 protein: CASSSRGDQPQHF; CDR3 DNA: TGTGCCAGTAGTTCCAGGGGCGATCAGCCCCAGCATTTT
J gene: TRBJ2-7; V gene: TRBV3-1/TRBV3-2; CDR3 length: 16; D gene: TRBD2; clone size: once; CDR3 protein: CASSHRAGPLSYEQYF; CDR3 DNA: TGTGCCAGCAGCCATAGAGCGGGACCGCTCTCCTACGAGCAGTACTTC
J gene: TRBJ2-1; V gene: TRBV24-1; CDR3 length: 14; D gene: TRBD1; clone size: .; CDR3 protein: CATSDRVSYNEQFF; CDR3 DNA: TGTGCCACCAGCGACAGGGTTTCCTACAATGAGCAGTTCTTC
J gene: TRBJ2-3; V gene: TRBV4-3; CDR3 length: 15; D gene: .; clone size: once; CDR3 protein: CASSQEARLTDTQYF; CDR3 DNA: TGCGCCAGCAGCCAAGAGGCCAGACTCACAGATACGCAGTATTTT
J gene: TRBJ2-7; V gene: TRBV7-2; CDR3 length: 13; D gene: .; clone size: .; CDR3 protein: CASSRDRNYEQYF; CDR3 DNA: TGTGCCAGCAGCCGTGACAGGAACTACGAGCAGTACTTC
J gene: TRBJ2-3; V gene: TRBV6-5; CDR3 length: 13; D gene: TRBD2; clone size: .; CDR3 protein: CASRPGTSAMGYF; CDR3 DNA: TGTGCCAGCAGACCCGGGACTAGCGCTATGGGGTATTTT
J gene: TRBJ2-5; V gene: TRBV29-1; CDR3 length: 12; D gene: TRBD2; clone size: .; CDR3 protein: CSAGTSQETQYF; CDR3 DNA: TGCAGCGCGGGGACTAGCCAAGAGACCCAGTACTTC
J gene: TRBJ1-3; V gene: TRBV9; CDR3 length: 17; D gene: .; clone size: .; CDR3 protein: CASSFATAPGSGNTIYF; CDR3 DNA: TGTGCCAGCAGCTTCGCGACAGCCCCCGGCTCTGGAAACACCATATATTTT
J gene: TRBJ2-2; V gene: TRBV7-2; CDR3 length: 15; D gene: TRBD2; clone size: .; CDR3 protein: CASSLARSGAGELFF; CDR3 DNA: TGTGCCAGCAGCTTAGCGCGTAGCGGGGCCGGGGAGCTGTTTTTT
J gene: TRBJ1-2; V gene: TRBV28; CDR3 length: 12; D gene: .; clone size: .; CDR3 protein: CASRRANYGYTF; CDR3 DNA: TGTGCCAGCAGACGAGCTAACTATGGCTACACCTTC
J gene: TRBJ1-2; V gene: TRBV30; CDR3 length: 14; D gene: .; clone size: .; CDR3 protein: CAWRTDRPVYGYTF; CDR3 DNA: TGTGCCTGGAGAACAGACCGACCGGTCTATGGCTACACCTTC
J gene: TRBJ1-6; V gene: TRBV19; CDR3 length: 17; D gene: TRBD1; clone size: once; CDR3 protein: CASTASPGTGDNSPLHF; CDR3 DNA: TGTGCCAGTACTGCCTCGCCCGGGACAGGTGATAATTCACCCCTCCACTTT
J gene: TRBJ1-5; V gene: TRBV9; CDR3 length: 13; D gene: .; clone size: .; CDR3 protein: CASSRESNQPQHF; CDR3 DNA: TGTGCCAGCAGCCGAGAGAGCAATCAGCCCCAGCATTTT
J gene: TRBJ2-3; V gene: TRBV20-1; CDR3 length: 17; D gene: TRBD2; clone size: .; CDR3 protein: CSASAGLAGGSTDTQYF; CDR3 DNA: TGCAGTGCTAGTGCTGGACTAGCGGGGGGCAGCACAGATACGCAGTATTTT
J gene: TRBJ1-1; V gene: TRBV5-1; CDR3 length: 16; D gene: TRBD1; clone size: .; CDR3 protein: CASSLEGQGRNTEAFF; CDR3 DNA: TGCGCCAGCAGCTTGGAGGGACAGGGTCGGAACACTGAAGCTTTCTTT
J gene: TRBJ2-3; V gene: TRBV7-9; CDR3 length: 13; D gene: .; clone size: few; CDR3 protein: CASSLEREDTQYF; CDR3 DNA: TGTGCCAGCAGCTTAGAAAGGGAGGATACGCAGTATTTT
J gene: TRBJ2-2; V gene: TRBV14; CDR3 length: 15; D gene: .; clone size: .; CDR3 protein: CASSPQGQATGELFF; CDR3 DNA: TGTGCCAGCAGCCCCCAGGGGCAGGCCACCGGGGAGCTGTTTTTT
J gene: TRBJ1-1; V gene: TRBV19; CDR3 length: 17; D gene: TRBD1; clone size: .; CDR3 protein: CASEWAQGARGGTEAFF; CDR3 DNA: TGTGCCAGTGAGTGGGCACAGGGGGCGAGGGGGGGCACTGAAGCTTTCTTT
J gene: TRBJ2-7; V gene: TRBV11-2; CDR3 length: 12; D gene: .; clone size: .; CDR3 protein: CASSLVLAEQYF; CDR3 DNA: TGTGCCAGCAGCTTAGTTCTAGCGGAGCAGTACTTC
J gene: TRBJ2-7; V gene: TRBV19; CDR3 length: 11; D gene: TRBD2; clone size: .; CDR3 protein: CAVAGAYEQYF; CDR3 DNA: TGTGCCGTAGCGGGCGCCTACGAGCAGTACTTC
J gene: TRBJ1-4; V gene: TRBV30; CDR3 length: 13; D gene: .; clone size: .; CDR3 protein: CAWSTIRDVELFF; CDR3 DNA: TGTGCCTGGAGTACCATACGGGATGTGGAACTGTTTTTT
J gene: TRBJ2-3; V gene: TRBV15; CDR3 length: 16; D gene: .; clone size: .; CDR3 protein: CATSRDAGFSTDTQYF; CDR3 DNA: TGTGCCACCAGCAGAGATGCGGGTTTTAGCACAGATACGCAGTATTTT